Below, 20 T cell receptor beta chains from the same sample are listed, as sequenced in a study of blood T cell repertoires in COVID-19. Method: immunoSEQ multiplex PCR; TCRdb's copy keeps in-frame clones and lacks some. Counted here are approximately 200,000 clones, approximately 90% occurring once; the ten biggest clones make up 1.1%. The sample consisted of peripheral blood. These TCRs come from a man under 40 with acute or convalescent COVID-19.

With respect to this clone: In the same sample, other DNA sequences code for this CDR3. The genes are TRBV3-1 (or the pseudogene TRBV3-2) and TRBJ2-3, with D hard to call. Trimming stripped 1 base from V and 0 bases from J, with 5 bases between. CDR1 is LGHDT, CDR2 YNNKEL, per germline (reference sequence). The CDR3 length is 14 residues. In DNA, the CDR3 is TGTGCCAGCAGCCAAGTTTCGAGCACAGATACGCAGTATTTT. It translates to CASSQVSSTDTQYF.

The chain uses TRBV7-3 and TRBJ1-1; TRBD1 agrees at 7 bases. With V trimmed by 5 bases and J by 0 bases, 6 bases remained unmatched. Germline CDR1 and CDR2: SGHTA and FQGTGA. The CDR3 sequence is 15 residues long. CDR3 loop: CASSPQGTVNTEAFF. DNA of the CDR3: TGTGCCAGCAGCCCCCAAGGGACAGTGAACACTGAAGCTTTCTTT.

The rearrangement links TRBV7-8 to TRBJ2-7, with 7 nucleotides matching TRBD1. Germline CDR1 SGHVS, CDR2 FQNEAQ. The CDR3 sequence is 14 residues long. V shed 3 bases and J 0 bases; nucleotides not matched to a gene: 2. The CDR3 sequence: CASSFRGPSYEQYF. CDR3 in DNA: TGTGCCAGCAGCTTTAGGGGGCCCTCCTACGAGCAGTACTTC.

This clone was picked up one time. The genes are TRBV18 and TRBJ2-1; D is perhaps TRBD1 (5 bases). Trimming stripped 1 base from V and 15 bases from J, with 10 bases between. CDR1 and CDR2 from the germline V gene are KGHSH and LQKENI. This CDR3 is built from 11 residues. The CDR3 spells CASSPLQGTFF. CDR3 nucleotide sequence: TGTGCCAGCTCACCACTCCAGGGAACGTTCTTC. The complete variable domain, with remaining parts taken from reference TRBV18 and TRBJ2-1, reads NAGVMQNPRHLVRRRGQEARLRCSPMKGHSHVYWYRQLPEEGLKFMVYLQKENIIDESGMPKERFSAEFPKEGPSILRIQQVVRGDSAAYFCASSPLQGTFFGPGTRLTVL.

The table lists this clone with a few counts. This chain uses TRBV7-9 with TRBJ2-2; tentative D call: TRBD2 (6 bases). CDR1 and CDR2 (germline): SEHNR, FQNEAQ (reference sequence). This CDR3 contains 17 residues. V lost 5 bases to trimming and J lost 3 bases, with 19 bases between them. DNA of the CDR3: TGTGCCAGCAGCCTCCGGGGAGGCCCAGCAGACACCGGGGAGCTGTTTTTT. As protein: CASSLRGGPADTGELFF.

V and J are TRBV2 and TRBJ2-1; 12 bases line up with TRBD2. The CDR3 has 18 amino acids. The V segment lost 6 bases and the J segment 0 bases; nucleotides outside the gene matches: 9. Germline loops: CDR1 SNHLY, CDR2 FYNNEI. The CDR3 nucleotides read TGTGCCAGCAGCTACCTAGCGGGGGGGGCGTTCTCCTACAATGAGCAGTTCTTC. Translated: CASSYLAGGAFSYNEQFF.

V gene TRBV9 combines with J gene TRBJ2-1; a possible D gene is TRBD2 (5 bases). The CDR3 has 14 residues. Per germline, CDR1 SGDLS and CDR2 YYNGEE. Trimming shortened V by 4 bases and J by 7 bases, and 15 bases separated the two germline ends. This CDR3 reads CASSPRRGLNEQFF. CDR3 nucleotides: TGTGCCAGCAGCCCAAGGAGAGGGCTTAATGAGCAGTTCTTC.

The rearrangement links TRBV4-1 to TRBJ1-5, with TRBD1 matching 7 bases. The germline gives CDR1 MGHRA, CDR2 YSYEKL. The CDR3 spans 19 residues. With 2 bases clipped from V and 0 bases from J, the junction kept 13 bases outside the gene matches. The chain's CDR3 is CASSQYPVTGEYSNQPQHF. DNA for the CDR3: TGCGCCAGCAGCCAATATCCGGTTACAGGGGAATATAGCAATCAGCCCCAGCATTTT.

The chain links TRBV10-1 to TRBJ2-2; D uncertain. V was trimmed by 6 bases and J by 0 bases, leaving 8 bases between them. Looked up from germline, CDR1 is WNHNN and CDR2 is SYGVQD (reference sequence). The CDR3 length is 14 residues. CDR3 DNA: TGCGCCAGCAGCCCCCATGCGAACACCGGGGAGCTGTTTTTT. Its protein product is CASSPHANTGELFF.

This chain connects TRBV10-3 to TRBJ1-1, with TRBD1 as a possible D gene (5 bases). Trimming left V 8 bases short and J 1 base short, with 20 bases between. The germline V gene encodes CDR1 ENHRY and CDR2 SYGVKD. This CDR3 has 16 residues. CDR3 sequence: CAIGGGRDIRNTEAFF. As DNA, the CDR3 is TGTGCCATCGGGGGGGGACGGGATATCAGGAACACTGAAGCTTTCTTT.

The rearrangement links TRBV15 to TRBJ1-4, with TRBD1 as a possible D gene (5 bases). The CDR3 is 14 amino acids. Between the trimmed V and J ends, which lost 4 bases and 3 bases, there was a span of 9 bases. The V gene's germline CDR1 is LNHNV and CDR2 YYDKDF (reference sequence). CDR3 in amino acids: CATSKGDSNEKLFF. Here the CDR3 DNA reads TGTGCCACCAGCAAAGGGGATTCTAATGAAAAACTGTTTTTT.

J is TRBJ1-1 and V is TRBV7-9; a weak D match, TRBD1 (6 bases). Germline loops: CDR1 SEHNR, CDR2 FQNEAQ (reference sequence). Trimming shortened V by 1 base and J by 0 bases, and 6 bases separated the two germline ends. The CDR3 is made up of 14 amino acids. The CDR3 reads CASSLEGVNTEAFF. The DNA for the CDR3 is TGTGCCAGCAGCTTAGAGGGGGTGAACACTGAAGCTTTCTTT.

Note on this clone: Other DNA sequences in the sample encode the same CDR3. The chain employs TRBV28 and TRBJ2-7; 12 bases are a match to TRBD2. With 4 bases clipped from V and 0 bases from J, the junction kept 1 base outside the gene matches. The CDR3 covers 15 residues. The germline gives CDR1 MDHEN, CDR2 SYDVKM. CDR3 nucleotides: TGTGCCAGCAGTTCGACTAGCGGGGGCTCCTACGAGCAGTACTTC. Translating it yields CASSSTSGGSYEQYF.

The CDR3 DNA sequence: TGTGCCATCAGTGAAACAGGCCCCGGCTATGGCTACACCTTC. It is translated as CAISETGPGYGYTF. This chain connects TRBV10-3 to TRBJ1-2, with D possibly being TRBD1 (5 bases). Germline CDR1 is ENHRY and CDR2 is SYGVKD. V was pared by 3 bases and J by 4 bases, with 12 bases between. CDR3 size: 14 residues.

The chain couples TRBV19 to TRBJ1-2; TRBD1 matches 7 bases. The CDR3 length is 13 residues. Germline CDR1 and CDR2: LNHDA and SQIVND (reference sequence). V trimming: 1 base; J trimming: 5 bases; junction bases outside the gene matches: 1. The CDR3 loop is CASSIGTGYGYTF. Here the CDR3 DNA reads TGTGCCAGTAGTATAGGGACAGGATATGGCTACACCTTC.

This chain uses TRBV19 with TRBJ2-6; D unclear. This CDR3 has 13 residues. The germline CDR1 and CDR2 sequences are LNHDA and SQIVND (reference sequence). V shed 9 bases and J shed 1 base, with 7 bases lying between them. This CDR3 is CASAGSGANVLTF. The CDR3 coding sequence is TGTGCCAGCGCCGGTTCTGGGGCCAACGTCCTGACTTTC.

There are a few counts of this clone. The chain is built from TRBV5-4 and TRBJ2-7; the D gene is possibly TRBD2 (5 bases). Germline CDR1 reads SGHNT; CDR2 reads YYREEE (reference sequence). Trimming shortened V by 0 bases and J by 7 bases, and 11 bases separated the two germline ends. The CDR3 covers 13 residues. CDR3 coding DNA: TGTGCCAGCAGCTTGGATCGGGGTTGGGAGCAGTACTTC. Translating gives CASSLDRGWEQYF.

The chain is built from TRBV5-4 and TRBJ1-2, with 9 bases fitting TRBD1. V trimming: 3 bases; J trimming: 2 bases; junction bases outside the gene matches: 5. The CDR3 contains 15 residues. Germline CDR1 is SGHNT and CDR2 is YYREEE (reference sequence). The DNA of the CDR3 is TGTGCCAGCAGCTCGGGCGGGACAGGGAACTATGGCTACACCTTC. This codes for CASSSGGTGNYGYTF.

The table lists this clone with a few counts. The chain employs TRBV29-1 and TRBJ2-7, with D perhaps matching TRBD2 (6 bases). The CDR3 length is 14 residues. Looked up from germline, CDR1 is SQVTM and CDR2 is ANQGSEA. Trimming took off 2 bases at V and 2 bases at J, with 13 bases between the two ends. In nucleotides, the CDR3 is TGCAGCGTTGAAAGAGGGAGCGGGCCCTACGAGCAGTACTTC. It encodes CSVERGSGPYEQYF.

The rearrangement links TRBV28 to TRBJ2-7; 7 nucleotides match TRBD2. J lost 0 bases, V lost 6 bases, and 5 bases had no gene match. There are 14 residues in the CDR3. The germline V gene encodes CDR1 MDHEN and CDR2 SYDVKM. CDR3 sequence reads: CASSLGGDSYEQYF. The CDR3 coding sequence is TGTGCCAGCAGCCTGGGGGGGGACTCCTACGAGCAGTACTTC.